This record covers a single T cell receptor beta chain. This sample stems from a study of early T cells in non-severe SARS-CoV-2 infection. Unique molecular identifiers (one per individual cDNA molecule) were attached. TCRdb processed the 5' RACE reads anew with MiXCR; each CDR3 protein has one entry. This sample has roughly 75,000 distinct CDR3 sequences; around a tenth occur once, and the top ten carry 4.8%. Germline V gene data show CDR1 as LNHDA and CDR2 as SQIVND (reference sequence). J was trimmed by 7 bases and V by 6 bases; bases with no gene match: 8. The length of the CDR3 is 15 residues. The chain carries TRBV19 and TRBJ2-1, with 11 bases that match TRBD1. The sequence was obtained from an adult who was a healthcare worker with PCR-confirmed SARS-CoV-2 infection or an uninfected control (not recorded which). The source material was whole blood. The CDR3 sequence is CASRDRGRVVNEQFF. The DNA for the CDR3 is TGTGCCAGTAGGGACAGGGGGCGCGTCGTAAATGAGCAGTTCTTC.